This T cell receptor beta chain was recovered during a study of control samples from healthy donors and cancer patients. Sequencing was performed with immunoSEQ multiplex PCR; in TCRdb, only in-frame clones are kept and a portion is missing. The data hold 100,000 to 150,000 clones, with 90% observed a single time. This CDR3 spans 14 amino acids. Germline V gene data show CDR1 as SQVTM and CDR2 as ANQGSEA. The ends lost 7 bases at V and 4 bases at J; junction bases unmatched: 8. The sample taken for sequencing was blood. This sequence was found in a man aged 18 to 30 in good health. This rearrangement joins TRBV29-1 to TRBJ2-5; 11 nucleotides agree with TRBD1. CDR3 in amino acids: CSGAGTGGAETQYF. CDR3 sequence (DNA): TGCAGCGGGGCCGGGACAGGGGGGGCAGAGACCCAGTACTTC.